Sequencing of this T cell receptor beta chain was carried out in a study of blood T cell repertoires in COVID-19. Study-level background: Nucleic acid was either cDNA or gDNA, and it came from T cells, B-cell-depleted T cells, or PBMCs.

CDR3 length equals 14 residues. Per germline, CDR1 LGHDT and CDR2 YNNKEL (reference sequence). The J segment lost 2 bases and the V segment lost 8 bases, leaving 4 bases of the junction unmatched. Assay used: immunoSEQ multiplex PCR; TCRdb lists only in-frame clones, some missing. The table has roughly 300,000 clones, approximately 84% seen once. Recruited during active infection, patients (from Seattle) were subsequently followed longitudinally. The sequenced sample consisted of peripheral blood. This TCR came from a human donor with COVID-19, enrolled during active disease. The donor label of this sample is uncertain. The gene calls are TRBV3-1 (or the pseudogene TRBV3-2) and TRBJ2-7, with 12 bases matching TRBD2. CDR3 loop: CASSRLAGAYEQYF. CDR3 coding DNA: TGTGCCAGCTCAAGACTAGCGGGGGCCTACGAGCAGTACTTC.